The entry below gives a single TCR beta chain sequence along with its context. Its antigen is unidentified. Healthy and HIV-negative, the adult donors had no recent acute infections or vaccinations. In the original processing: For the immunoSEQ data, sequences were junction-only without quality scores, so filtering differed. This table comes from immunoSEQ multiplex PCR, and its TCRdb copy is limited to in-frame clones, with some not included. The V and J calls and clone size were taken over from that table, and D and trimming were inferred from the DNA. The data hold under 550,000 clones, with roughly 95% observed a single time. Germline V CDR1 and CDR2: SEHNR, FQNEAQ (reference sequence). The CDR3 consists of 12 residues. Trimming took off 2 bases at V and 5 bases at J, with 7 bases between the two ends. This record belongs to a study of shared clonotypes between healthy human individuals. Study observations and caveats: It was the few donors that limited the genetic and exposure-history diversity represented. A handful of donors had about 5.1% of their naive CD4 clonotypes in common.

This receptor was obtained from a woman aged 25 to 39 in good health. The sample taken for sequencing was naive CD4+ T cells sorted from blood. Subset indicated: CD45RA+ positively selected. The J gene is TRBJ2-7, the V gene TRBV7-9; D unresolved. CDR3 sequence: CASSLLLDEQYF. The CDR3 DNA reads TGTGCCAGCAGCTTACTTTTGGACGAGCAGTACTTC.